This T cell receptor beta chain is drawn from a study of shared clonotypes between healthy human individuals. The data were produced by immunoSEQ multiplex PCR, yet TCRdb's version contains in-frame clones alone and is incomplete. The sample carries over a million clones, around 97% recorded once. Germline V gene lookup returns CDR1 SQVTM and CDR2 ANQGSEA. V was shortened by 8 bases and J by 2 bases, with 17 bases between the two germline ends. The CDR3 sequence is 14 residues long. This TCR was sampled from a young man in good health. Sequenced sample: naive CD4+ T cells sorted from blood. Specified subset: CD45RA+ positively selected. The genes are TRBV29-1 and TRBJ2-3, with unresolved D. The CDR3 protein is CSTQMTYPTDTQYF. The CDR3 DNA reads TGCAGCACCCAAATGACATATCCCACAGATACGCAGTATTTT.